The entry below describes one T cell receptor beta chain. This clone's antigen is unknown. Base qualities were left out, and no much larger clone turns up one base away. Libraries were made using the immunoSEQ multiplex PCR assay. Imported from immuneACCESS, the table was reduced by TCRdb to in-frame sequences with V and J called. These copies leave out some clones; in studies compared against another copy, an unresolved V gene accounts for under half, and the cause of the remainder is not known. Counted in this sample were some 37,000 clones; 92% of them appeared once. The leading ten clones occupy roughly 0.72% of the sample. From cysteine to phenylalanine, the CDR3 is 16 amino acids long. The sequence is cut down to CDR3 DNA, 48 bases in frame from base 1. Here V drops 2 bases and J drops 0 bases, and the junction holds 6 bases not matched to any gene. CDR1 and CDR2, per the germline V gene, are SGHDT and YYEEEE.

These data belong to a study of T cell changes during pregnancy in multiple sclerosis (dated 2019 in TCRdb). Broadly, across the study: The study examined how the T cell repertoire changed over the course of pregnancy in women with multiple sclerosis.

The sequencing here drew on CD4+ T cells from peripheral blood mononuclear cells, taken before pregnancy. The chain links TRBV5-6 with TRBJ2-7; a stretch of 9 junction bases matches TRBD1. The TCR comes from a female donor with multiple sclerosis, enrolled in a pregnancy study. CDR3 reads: CASSLEPGQGSYEQYF. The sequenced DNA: TGTGCCAGCAGCTTAGAACCGGGACAGGGCTCCTACGAGCAGTACTTC.